This T cell receptor beta chain emerged from a study of shared clonotypes between healthy human individuals. As regards this clone: What it binds is unknown.

This CDR3 is 16 amino acids long. The V and J ends lost 2 bases and 2 bases, in that order; junction bases with no gene match: 2. Germline V gene data show CDR1 as MNHNS and CDR2 as SASEGT. CD45RO-negative, CCR7-selected cells formed the naive CD8 fraction, which excluded terminally differentiated effector memory CD45RA+ cells. Findings of the study overall: Naive subsets, compared against memory subsets, generally had larger estimated richness values.

It was at deep level that the assay was run. Libraries were prepared by immunoSEQ multiplex PCR; TCRdb keeps only in-frame clonotypes and omits some of them. The sample shows 2 million to 2.5 million clones, 93% of them seen only once. The TCR comes from a man between 18 and 35 years old in good health. Some clones in this sample may be carry-over from other donors' samples. The chain couples TRBV6-1 to TRBJ2-1; TRBD2 aligns across 11 bases. Source material: naive CD8+ T cells from PBMCs. This CDR3 reads CASSESGLAAYNEQFF. The CDR3 DNA reads as TGTGCCAGCAGTGAATCGGGACTAGCGGCCTACAATGAGCAGTTCTTC.